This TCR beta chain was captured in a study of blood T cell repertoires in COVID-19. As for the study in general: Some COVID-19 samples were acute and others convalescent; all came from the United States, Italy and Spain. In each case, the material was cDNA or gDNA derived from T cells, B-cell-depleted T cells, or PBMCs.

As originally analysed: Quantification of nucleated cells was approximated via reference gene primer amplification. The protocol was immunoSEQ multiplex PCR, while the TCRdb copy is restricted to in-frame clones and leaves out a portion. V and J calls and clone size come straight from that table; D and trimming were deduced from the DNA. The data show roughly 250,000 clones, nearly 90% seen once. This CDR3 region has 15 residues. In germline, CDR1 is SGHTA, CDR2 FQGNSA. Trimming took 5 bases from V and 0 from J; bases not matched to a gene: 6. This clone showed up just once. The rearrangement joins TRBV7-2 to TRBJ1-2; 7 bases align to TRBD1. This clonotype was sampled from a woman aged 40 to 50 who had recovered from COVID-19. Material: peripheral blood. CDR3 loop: CASSLRTGTNYGYTF. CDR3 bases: TGTGCCAGCAGCCTCCGGACAGGAACTAACTATGGCTACACCTTC.